The present T cell receptor (beta chain) was sequenced within a study of OX40 agonist ivuxolimab in advanced cancers. Overall study context: Dose-escalation patients' cancers were hepatocellular carcinoma, melanoma, renal cell or head and neck cancer.

Concerning this clone: Its antigen is undetermined.

Measured with immunoSEQ multiplex PCR; TCRdb has only the in-frame clones, and not every one. Of roughly 57,000 clones in the sample, more than 70% were seen once. Study conclusions and caveats: In the 0.1 to 3.0 mg/kg range, CD4+ and CD8+ blood T cells had expanded clonally by week 6. Relative to CD4+, CD8+ T cells held more expanded clones on average.

This sequence originates from an adult with an advanced solid tumor such as melanoma, head and neck, liver or kidney cancer. Specimen: CD4+ or CD8+ T cells sorted from blood, collected in a trial of the OX40 agonist ivuxolimab.

CDR3 coding DNA: TGCGCCAGCAGCCAAGCGGGGGGACGCACAGATACGCAGTATTTT. Protein product: CASSQAGGRTDTQYF. The chain joins TRBV4-1 to TRBJ2-3; 7 bases align to TRBD2. The germline V gene has CDR1 MGHRA and CDR2 YSYEKL. Trimming removed 1 base from V and 1 base from J; junction bases left unmatched: 2. The CDR3 runs to 15 residues.